The clone carrying this TCR beta chain has only a few counts. The data are from a study of CD8+ T cells in alopecia areata. The CDR3 loop spans 13 amino acids. V lost 1 base to trimming and J lost 3 bases, with 5 bases between them. Per germline, CDR1 SGDLS and CDR2 YYNGEE. Indicated treatment: oral pan-JAK inhibitor, 5-10 mg twice daily. PBMC-derived CD4+ and CD8+ T cells were sorted. TCR sequencing used cDNA made by reverse transcription of extracted RNA. Some clones are missing from TCRdb's copy, which holds only in-frame ones; the method was immunoSEQ multiplex PCR. The table shows 110,000 or so clones, with roughly 60% occurring only once.

This receptor was obtained from a human donor with alopecia areata. The sequenced sample was CD8+ T cells sorted from blood, obtained at week 4, from a patient treated with tofacitinib. This chain connects TRBV9 to TRBJ1-5; D not resolved. The CDR3 bases are TGTGCCAGCAGCGTATCCGCCAATCAGCCCCAGCATTTT. It codes for CASSVSANQPQHF.